This T cell receptor beta chain was sequenced during a study of T cells in Graves' hyperthyroidism and ophthalmopathy. Study information: Staff took peripheral blood when the initial diagnosis was made, before any treatment began.

The authors obtained PBMCs from roughly 10 ml of fresh peripheral blood. Amplification targeted TCR beta CDR3 regions from RNA transcripts. Researchers ran a first-round RT-PCR on the TCR CDR3 using the HTBI primer set. Using its own MiXCR run on the multiplex PCR reads, TCRdb lists one record per CDR3 protein. The profile covers about 610,000 distinct CDR3 sequences, with about a sixth appearing a single time and approximately 3.5% taken by the ten largest. The germline V gene has CDR1 MDHEN and CDR2 SYDVKM. CDR3 size: 15 residues. Trimming removed 5 bases at V and 7 bases at J, with 20 bases between. The table lists this clonotype with many counts.

Sequenced sample: blood. This TCR was recovered from a woman in her forties with Graves' ophthalmopathy. The chain links TRBV28 to TRBJ1-1, with a weak D call TRBD1 (5 bases). The CDR3 spells CASSLLQGAQVEAFF. CDR3 in DNA: TGTGCCAGCAGTCTTTTACAAGGGGCCCAAGTTGAAGCTTTCTTT.